The 26 T cell receptor beta chains presented below share a single source sample, sequenced in a study of blood T cells in healthy people across ages. PCR was performed a second time for roughly 7 to 11 cycles using a sample-barcoded 5' primer and a J-beta primer mix. TCRdb passed the 5' RACE reads through MiXCR, listing each CDR3 protein once. The sample lists 650,000 to 1,000,000 distinct CDR3 sequences; roughly 34% were seen once. Sample: blood. These receptors all stem from a man aged 18 to 30 in good health.

CDR3 protein: CASSFPAGHEQYF. The CDR3 bases are TGTGCCAGCAGCTTCCCCGCGGGTCATGAGCAGTACTTC. The chain combines TRBV5-5 with TRBJ2-7; tentative D call: TRBD2 (5 bases). The CDR3 is 13 amino acids. Germline V gene lookup returns CDR1 SGHKS and CDR2 YYEKEE (reference sequence). Between the trimmed V and J ends, which lost 2 bases and 7 bases, there was a span of 13 bases.

As regards this clonotype: It is unclear where the CDR3 begins or ends on the DNA, so no DNA is shown, and the CDR3 is as TCRdb lists it. The genes are TRBV12-3 or TRBV12-4 and TRBJ1-2; the table gives TRBD1 as D, unverified against the DNA. The CDR3 sequence runs 14 residues, both termini included. This chain's CDR3 is CASSFGPGNYGYTF.

This clonotype was found a few times. The rearrangement links TRBV6-5 to TRBJ2-2, with 10 bases fitting TRBD1. The CDR3 is 14 residues long. Germline values: CDR1 MNHEY, CDR2 SVGAGI. V was pared by 5 bases and J by 7 bases, with 4 bases of the junction left unmatched. CDR3 loop: CASSPGQGFGELFF. The CDR3 nucleotides read TGTGCCAGCAGTCCGGGACAGGGGTTCGGGGAGCTGTTTTTT.

This clonotype turned up a few times. The V and J genes are TRBV14 and TRBJ1-1; 9 positions match TRBD1. The V gene end was trimmed by 5 bases and the J gene end by 11 bases; junction bases not matched to a gene: 12. Germline assignment: CDR1 SGHDN and CDR2 FVKESK. The CDR3 runs to 14 residues. The CDR3 DNA reads as TGTGCCAGCAGCGCCATTACGGACAGGGGACTTGCTTTCTTT. Translation: CASSAITDRGLAFF.

The gene calls are TRBV14 and TRBJ1-2; no clear D gene. V was cut by 5 bases and J by 8 bases, with 15 bases left in between. This CDR3 is 13 amino acids long. The germline gives CDR1 SGHDN, CDR2 FVKESK. CDR3: CASSFGRPSGYTF. The CDR3 DNA reads TGTGCCAGCAGCTTTGGACGGCCATCGGGCTACACCTTC.

The chain joins TRBV5-5 to TRBJ1-5; 7 bases line up with TRBD1. Looked up from germline, CDR1 is SGHKS and CDR2 is YYEKEE (reference sequence). The CDR3 runs to 19 residues. V was pared by 2 bases and J by 0 bases, with 14 bases of the junction left unmatched. The CDR3 sequence: CASSFTSPYRGYSNQPQHF. The DNA of the CDR3 is TGTGCCAGCAGCTTTACAAGCCCCTACAGGGGATATAGCAATCAGCCCCAGCATTTT.

This clonotype was recorded a few times. J is TRBJ2-1 and V is TRBV12-3 or TRBV12-4; TRBD2 matches at 7 bases. V was clipped by 3 bases and J by 9 bases; unmatched bases: 11. The CDR3 contains 15 residues. The CDR3 region has the DNA TGTGCCAGCAGTTTGTTCCAGCGGGGTATGGCTGAGCAGTTCTTC. Translated, it gives CASSLFQRGMAEQFF.

This clonotype was counted only a few times. The V and J genes are TRBV20-1 and TRBJ1-5; no definite D call. Per the germline V gene, CDR1 is DFQATT and CDR2 is SNEGSKA (reference sequence). V lost 2 bases and J lost 2, with 4 bases in between. This CDR3 spans 12 amino acids. The DNA for the CDR3 is TGCAGTGCTAGAAAGGGCAATCAGCCCCAGCATTTT. Its translation: CSARKGNQPQHF.

The chain employs TRBV29-1 and TRBJ2-4; tentatively, D is TRBD2 (6 bases). Trimming stripped 1 base from V and 8 bases from J, with 6 bases between. This CDR3 spans 11 amino acids. Germline V gene lookup returns CDR1 SQVTM and CDR2 ANQGSEA. The CDR3, as DNA: TGCAGCGTTGAAGCGGGGGACATTCAGTACTTC. It specifies CSVEAGDIQYF.

This clonotype has just a few counts. This chain joins TRBV4-3 and TRBJ1-5, with D possibly matching TRBD1 (6 bases). V lost 0 bases to trimming and J lost 4 bases, with 13 bases between them. CDR1 and CDR2 from the germline V gene are LGHNA and YSLEER. The CDR3 has 16 amino acids. The CDR3 is CASSQDLRQGNQPQHF. CDR3 DNA: TGCGCCAGCAGCCAAGACCTACGGCAGGGGAATCAGCCCCAGCATTTT.

The genes are TRBV20-1 and TRBJ2-5; no firm D call. V lost 6 bases and J 5 bases, leaving 19 bases between the germline ends. Germline-derived CDR1 and CDR2 are DFQATT and SNEGSKA (reference sequence). The CDR3 has 14 amino acids. CDR3: CSAPNILLSETQYF. DNA of the CDR3: TGCAGTGCCCCGAACATCCTCCTCTCGGAGACCCAGTACTTC.

The V gene is TRBV7-9, the J gene TRBJ2-1; 7 bases align to TRBD1. Germline CDR1 SEHNR, CDR2 FQNEAQ (reference sequence). The CDR3 extends over 15 amino acids. Trimming took 7 bases from V and 4 from J; bases not matched to a gene: 10. CDR3 region: CASTKTGAGYNEQFF. The DNA of the CDR3 is TGTGCCAGCACCAAAACAGGGGCGGGTTACAATGAGCAGTTCTTC.

The sample holds many counts of this clonotype. The CDR3 reads CSASFGTENSPLHF. Here the CDR3 DNA reads TGCAGTGCTAGCTTCGGGACAGAGAATTCACCCCTCCACTTT. V usage is TRBV20-1 and J usage is TRBJ1-6; TRBD1 aligns across 7 bases. V lost 3 bases to trimming and J lost 7 bases; unmatched junction nucleotides: 6. This CDR3 is built from 14 residues. The germline gives CDR1 DFQATT, CDR2 SNEGSKA (reference sequence).

This clonotype was picked up a small number of times. V usage is TRBV7-9 and J usage is TRBJ1-5; 8 bases fit TRBD1. V trimming: 5 bases; J trimming: 5 bases; junction bases outside the gene matches: 8. Per the germline V gene, CDR1 is SEHNR and CDR2 is FQNEAQ (reference sequence). The CDR3 runs to 15 residues. Written as DNA, the CDR3 is TGTGCCAGCAGCCTCGGACAGGGAAATTATCAGCCCCAGCATTTT. Its translation: CASSLGQGNYQPQHF.

The chain recombines TRBV6-5 with TRBJ2-1, with a possible D match to TRBD2 (5 bases). Germline V gene sequence: CDR1 MNHEY, CDR2 SVGAGI. Trimming left V 7 bases short and J 5 bases short, with 15 bases between. The CDR3 is made up of 14 amino acids. In DNA, the CDR3 is TGTGCCAGCACCATAAGCGGAACGAACAATGAGCAGTTCTTC. This codes for CASTISGTNNEQFF.

This clonotype came up once. V gene TRBV6-5 combines with J gene TRBJ2-7, with D perhaps matching TRBD1 (5 bases). The CDR3 spans 15 residues. The V gene's germline CDR1 is MNHEY and CDR2 SVGAGI. V was shortened by 5 bases and J by 0 bases, with 14 bases between the two germline ends. In DNA form, the CDR3 reads TGTGCCAGCAGTCTAGGGGCTTATAGCTCCTACGAGCAGTACTTC. Residues: CASSLGAYSSYEQYF.

About this clonotype: The junction does not match germline at one end; this may be a read error. The rearrangement uses TRBV27 and TRBJ1-2; D gene ambiguous. The CDR3 has 13 amino acids. The germline gives CDR1 MNHEY, CDR2 SMNVEV (reference sequence). In DNA, the CDR3 is TGTGCCAGCAGTTTAGAAGGGAACCATGGCTACGCCTTC. Protein: CASSLEGNHGYAF.

The chain combines TRBV12-3 or TRBV12-4 with TRBJ1-1, with 7 bases aligning to TRBD1. After removal of 6 bases from V and 6 bases from J, the junction contained 7 bases not matched to a gene. CDR3 size: 13 residues. This CDR3 is CASSYDRAPEAFF. The CDR3 DNA follows: TGTGCCAGCAGCTATGACAGGGCACCTGAAGCTTTCTTT.

This clonotype occurred a few times. V usage is TRBV20-1 and J usage is TRBJ1-6; D gene uncertain. CDR1 and CDR2 from the germline V gene are DFQATT and SNEGSKA (reference sequence). The CDR3 length is 16 residues. The V gene lost 2 bases and the J gene lost 1 base, with 12 bases spanning the gap. The CDR3, as DNA: TGCAGTGCTAGATGGCCTGGGGAGTCCTATAATTCACCCCTCCACTTT. Protein sequence: CSARWPGESYNSPLHF.

V usage is TRBV4-1 and J usage is TRBJ1-1; a weak D match, TRBD1 (6 bases). The CDR3 is 15 residues long. Looked up from germline, CDR1 is MGHRA and CDR2 is YSYEKL. V was clipped by 0 bases and J by 5 bases, with 13 bases between them. CDR3 region: CASSQEGGARTEAFF. The CDR3 region has the DNA TGCGCCAGCAGCCAAGAAGGGGGGGCTCGGACTGAAGCTTTCTTT.

This chain joins TRBV30 and TRBJ1-2, with D uncertain. The CDR3 contains 14 residues. V was cut by 0 bases and J by 5 bases, with 13 bases left in between. The germline gives CDR1 GTSNPN, CDR2 SVGIG (reference sequence). CDR3 sequence reads: CAWSVSGNSYGYTF. The CDR3 DNA sequence: TGTGCCTGGAGTGTATCGGGTAATTCATATGGCTACACCTTC.

V usage is TRBV9 and J usage is TRBJ2-3, with D tentatively TRBD1 or TRBD2 (6 bases each). Germline lookup yields CDR1 SGDLS and CDR2 YYNGEE. This CDR3 spans 15 amino acids. Trimming pared 5 bases from V and 0 bases from J, leaving 13 bases between. Written as DNA, the CDR3 is TGTGCCAGCAGGAGGGGGGACACAAGCACAGATACGCAGTATTTT. This gives the protein CASRRGDTSTDTQYF.

This clonotype was recorded a few times. The rearrangement uses TRBV9 and TRBJ2-1; D remains ambiguous. The CDR3 covers 14 residues. Trimming stripped 4 bases from V and 5 bases from J, with 13 bases between. Germline assignment: CDR1 SGDLS and CDR2 YYNGEE. CDR3: CASSMTKNDNEQFF. The CDR3 DNA follows: TGTGCCAGCAGCATGACAAAGAACGACAATGAGCAGTTCTTC.

This clonotype was seen repeatedly, ten times or more. The chain recombines TRBV12-3 or TRBV12-4 with TRBJ1-2; D perhaps matches TRBD1 (5 bases). The CDR3 consists of 13 residues. V lost 0 bases and J lost 4, with 6 bases in between. The CDR3 here is CASSLATAYGYTF. The CDR3 coding sequence is TGTGCCAGCAGTTTAGCGACAGCCTATGGCTACACCTTC.

The chain employs TRBV14 and TRBJ1-1, with a possible D match to TRBD1 (5 bases). The CDR3 has 12 amino acids. Germline CDR1 SGHDN, CDR2 FVKESK. Trimming shortened V by 6 bases and J by 7 bases, and 12 bases separated the two germline ends. CDR3: CASRAGDGEAFF. The CDR3 nucleotides are TGTGCCAGCAGAGCGGGGGACGGTGAAGCTTTCTTT.

In its sample, this clonotype was seen a few times. The V call is TRBV18, the J call TRBJ1-4; D is uncertain. The CDR3 contains 13 residues. Between the trimmed V and J ends, which lost 2 bases and 7 bases, there was a span of 8 bases. Germline values: CDR1 KGHSH, CDR2 LQKENI. In DNA form, the CDR3 reads TGTGCCAGCTCACCATCCGGTGGTGAAAAACTGTTTTTT. This codes for CASSPSGGEKLFF.